One sample yielded the 22 T cell receptor beta chains listed below, sequenced in a study of lymphopenia after photon versus proton radiotherapy. The table came from immunoSEQ multiplex PCR; TCRdb's copy has only in-frame clones and leaves some out. Here the sample spans around 7,500 clones, 80% to 90% being singletons. This sample comprised peripheral blood, obtained from a patient treated with photon-based radiotherapy. All receptors derive from a woman aged 70-85 years with pancreatic cancer.

The rearrangement links TRBV30 to TRBJ2-1; D gene unclear. V shed 0 bases and J shed 3 bases, with 6 bases lying between them. The CDR3 consists of 13 residues. Germline CDR1 is GTSNPN and CDR2 is SVGIG (reference sequence). CDR3 in DNA: TGTGCCTGGAGTGTGGACGACTACAATGAGCAGTTCTTC. Protein product: CAWSVDDYNEQFF.

The chain uses TRBV4-1 and TRBJ2-7; no reliable D call. Germline V CDR1 and CDR2: MGHRA, YSYEKL. This CDR3 comprises 14 residues. Trimming stripped 0 bases from V and 2 bases from J, with 8 bases between. CDR3 in amino acids: CASSQDRLAYEQYF. CDR3 DNA: TGCGCCAGCAGCCAAGATAGGCTGGCCTACGAGCAGTACTTC.

The chain is built from TRBV6-1 and TRBJ2-2; TRBD1 matches 7 bases. V lost 4 bases and J lost 6; bases outside the gene matches: 5. The CDR3 has 14 residues. CDR1 is MNHNS, CDR2 SASEGT, per germline. CDR3 amino acids: CASSVVQGAGELFF. CDR3 coding DNA: TGTGCCAGCAGTGTCGTCCAGGGGGCCGGGGAGCTGTTTTTT.

The chain recombines TRBV19 with TRBJ1-6; D unresolved. This CDR3 contains 17 residues. Trimming stripped 2 bases from V and 0 bases from J, with 11 bases between. CDR1 is LNHDA and CDR2 is SQIVND in the germline V gene (reference sequence). The CDR3 DNA is TGTGCCAGTAGTATAACCCCGAGGAGCTCCTATAATTCACCCCTCCACTTT. This sequence encodes CASSITPRSSYNSPLHF.

The J gene is TRBJ2-3, the V gene TRBV7-9; 8 bases map to TRBD2. In germline, CDR1 is SEHNR, CDR2 FQNEAQ (reference sequence). The ends lost 2 bases at V and 1 base at J; junction bases unmatched: 2. CDR3 size: 15 residues. The CDR3, as DNA: TGTGCCAGCAGCTTACGGGAGGGCGGCACAGATACGCAGTATTTT. Translated: CASSLREGGTDTQYF.

This clone was observed a handful of times. This chain connects TRBV7-3 to TRBJ2-3; either TRBD1 or TRBD2 may supply D (5 bases each). Germline assignment: CDR1 SGHTA and CDR2 FQGTGA. The V end lost 4 bases, the J end lost 5 bases, and 19 bases lay between the germline ends. The CDR3 runs to 16 residues. The CDR3 nucleotides are TGTGCCAGCAGCTCGAGCCGGGGACCCAGAGTAGATACGCAGTATTTT. This translates into CASSSSRGPRVDTQYF.

V and J are TRBV7-6 and TRBJ2-2, with 9 bases fitting TRBD2. The germline V gene encodes CDR1 SGHVS and CDR2 FNYEAQ. This CDR3 contains 16 residues. The trim removed 1 base at V and 0 bases at J, leaving 0 bases unmatched. The CDR3 sequence is CASSLGLAANTGELFF. The CDR3, as DNA: TGTGCCAGCAGCTTAGGACTAGCGGCGAACACCGGGGAGCTGTTTTTT.

The chain has TRBV5-1 and TRBJ1-1, with D uncertain. The CDR3 length is 12 residues. CDR1 is SGHRS and CDR2 is YFSETQ in the germline V gene. The germline V and J ends were trimmed by 5 bases and 1 base, with 6 bases remaining between them. CDR3 amino acids: CASSRGNTEAFF. The CDR3 nucleotides are TGCGCCAGCAGTCGGGGGAACACTGAAGCTTTCTTT.

The chain combines TRBV15 with TRBJ2-2; D perhaps matches TRBD2 (5 bases). V was clipped by 1 base and J by 4 bases, with 10 bases between them. The CDR3 extends over 15 amino acids. Per germline, CDR1 LNHNV and CDR2 YYDKDF (reference sequence). CDR3 in amino acids: CATSRVGGSTGELFF. The CDR3 DNA is TGTGCCACCAGCAGAGTTGGCGGGTCCACCGGGGAGCTGTTTTTT.

This rearrangement joins TRBV11-2 to TRBJ2-1; possible D gene TRBD2, 6 bases. CDR1 is SGHAT, CDR2 FQNNGV, per germline. Trimming took off 5 bases at V and 9 bases at J, with 14 bases between the two ends. The CDR3 is 13 amino acids. Written as DNA, the CDR3 is TGTGCCAGCAGCCCCGGCCTGGAGGGTGAGCAGTTCTTC. As protein: CASSPGLEGEQFF.

The rearrangement uses TRBV25-1 and TRBJ2-6; no reliable D call. Germline assignment: CDR1 MGHDK and CDR2 SYGVNS. V was trimmed by 2 bases and J by 0 bases, leaving 8 bases between them. The CDR3 has 16 residues. The DNA for the CDR3 is TGTGCCAGCAGTGAAGAGGCAAGCTCTGGGGCCAACGTCCTGACTTTC. This codes for CASSEEASSGANVLTF.

This chain links TRBV12-1 with TRBJ2-5; the tabulated D call, TRBD2, remains unverified against the DNA. The J call may not be correct, given that the DNA end is closer to TRBJ2-7. TRBV12-1 is shown as a pseudogene. The CDR3 has 16 amino acids. The DNA of the CDR3 is TGTGCCAGCAGCACACCCCCCCCAGCGGGAGTCACCGAGCAGTACTTC. Translated: CASSTPPPAGVTEQYF.

The rearrangement joins TRBV29-1 to TRBJ1-2, with a weak D call TRBD1 (5 bases). Germline V gene data show CDR1 as SQVTM and CDR2 as ANQGSEA. The CDR3 is made up of 12 amino acids. Trimming took 5 bases from V and 0 from J, leaving 7 bases between them. CDR3 in amino acids: CSVRGANYGYTF. The CDR3 coding sequence is TGCAGCGTTAGAGGGGCTAACTATGGCTACACCTTC.

The V and J genes are TRBV5-1 and TRBJ2-2, with D possibly being TRBD2 (6 bases). This CDR3 spans 17 amino acids. V was shortened by 2 bases and J by 0 bases, with 14 bases between the two germline ends. Germline CDR1 reads SGHRS; CDR2 reads YFSETQ. The CDR3 region is CASSFSSGPANTGELFF. CDR3 coding DNA: TGCGCCAGCAGCTTTTCCAGCGGGCCCGCGAACACCGGGGAGCTGTTTTTT.

This clone was observed a single time. The chain employs TRBV7-2 and TRBJ2-1; 9 nucleotides match TRBD2. CDR3 length: 18 residues. The junction had 17 bases not matched to a gene; V was cut back by 7 bases and J by 4 bases. The germline CDR1 and CDR2 sequences are SGHTA and FQGNSA. CDR3 DNA sequence: TGTGCCAGCAAAACGGGGAGCGGGAGGCCCCTTAGATACAATGAGCAGTTCTTC. As protein: CASKTGSGRPLRYNEQFF.

The chain carries TRBV18 and TRBJ2-4, with a tentative D call TRBD1 (6 bases). The germline CDR1 and CDR2 sequences are KGHSH and LQKENI. Trimming pared 5 bases from V and 0 bases from J, leaving 17 bases between. The CDR3 sequence is 17 residues long. The CDR3 protein is CASSSMVTGIAKNIQYF. The CDR3 DNA sequence: TGTGCCAGCTCATCAATGGTGACAGGAATAGCCAAAAACATTCAGTACTTC.

V gene TRBV7-2 combines with J gene TRBJ2-7; D is uncertain. V dropped 1 base and J dropped 3 bases, with 4 bases sitting between them. This CDR3 has 12 amino acids. Germline assignment: CDR1 SGHTA and CDR2 FQGNSA. The CDR3 here is CASSLGVYEQYF. Here the CDR3 DNA reads TGTGCCAGCAGCTTAGGGGTCTACGAGCAGTACTTC.

The CDR3, as DNA: TGTGCCAGCAGCGTAGAACAGTGGCCCGACTCTGGAAACACCATATATTTT. Translated, it gives CASSVEQWPDSGNTIYF. The chain couples TRBV9 to TRBJ1-3; D unresolved. In germline, CDR1 is SGDLS, CDR2 YYNGEE. The CDR3 is 17 residues long. Trimming removed 0 bases from V and 0 bases from J, with 13 bases in between.

This rearrangement joins TRBV9 to TRBJ2-1; either TRBD1 or TRBD2 may supply D (6 bases each). This CDR3 region has 16 residues. Germline lookup yields CDR1 SGDLS and CDR2 YYNGEE. V shed 0 bases and J shed 5 bases, with 15 bases lying between them. DNA for the CDR3: TGTGCCAGCAGCGTAGGGGGGGCGACAAGAAACAATGAGCAGTTCTTC. Amino acid sequence: CASSVGGATRNNEQFF.

The CDR3 loop reads CASSPGGQGNTDTQYF. The CDR3 DNA reads TGTGCCAGCAGCCCGGGGGGACAGGGGAACACAGATACGCAGTATTTT. The rearrangement joins TRBV5-4 to TRBJ2-3; 10 nucleotides agree with TRBD1. This CDR3 has 16 residues. CDR1 is SGHNT, CDR2 YYREEE, per germline (reference sequence). The V segment lost 4 bases and the J segment 2 bases; nucleotides outside the gene matches: 7. Variable domain in full (rest from reference TRBV5-4 and TRBJ2-3): ETGVTQSPTHLIKTRGQQVTLRCSSQSGHNTVSWYQQALGQGPQFIFQYYREEENGRGNFPPRFSGLQFPNYSSELNVNALELDDSALYLCASSPGGQGNTDTQYFGPGTRLTVL.

J is TRBJ2-7 and V is TRBV29-1; D is perhaps TRBD1 or TRBD2 (5 bases each). The CDR3 runs to 14 residues. Germline CDR1 and CDR2: SQVTM and ANQGSEA. V shed 3 bases and J shed 7 bases, with 19 bases lying between them. CDR3 protein: CSVEVGDPPGEQYF. The CDR3 DNA is TGCAGCGTTGAGGTAGGGGACCCTCCGGGGGAGCAGTACTTC.

Only one count was recorded for this clone. V and J are TRBV7-2 and TRBJ1-2; 8 bases are shared with TRBD1. Germline V gene data show CDR1 as SGHTA and CDR2 as FQGNSA. This CDR3 is built from 16 residues. V lost 5 bases and J lost 4; bases outside the gene matches: 12. The CDR3 region is CASSPRRQGSGYGYTF. CDR3 coding DNA: TGTGCCAGCAGCCCACGAAGACAGGGGTCGGGCTATGGCTACACCTTC.